The 24 T cell receptor beta chains listed next were all sequenced from one sample in a study of blood T cells in healthy people across ages. A second PCR, run for roughly 7 to 12 cycles, used a sample-barcoded 5' primer plus a J-beta primer mix. Using its own MiXCR run on the 5' RACE reads, TCRdb lists one record per CDR3 protein. The table has about 1,000,000 distinct CDR3 sequences, 35% to 50% seen once. Material for sequencing was blood. The receptors originated from a woman aged 60 to 75 in good health.

The rearrangement links TRBV20-1 to TRBJ2-3, with TRBD2 as a possible D gene (6 bases). The V and J ends lost 5 bases and 0 bases respectively, with 18 bases between them. This CDR3 contains 16 residues. CDR1 and CDR2 (germline): DFQATT, SNEGSKA (reference sequence). Here the CDR3 reads CSASRFSGSSTDTQYF. In nucleotides, the CDR3 is TGCAGTGCTTCCCGATTTAGCGGAAGTAGCACAGATACGCAGTATTTT.

This clonotype was counted only a few times. The chain is built from TRBV20-1 and TRBJ2-1, with 9 bases identical to TRBD2. Germline assignment: CDR1 DFQATT and CDR2 SNEGSKA (reference sequence). The CDR3 is made up of 12 amino acids. The CDR3 loop is CSISGRSNEQFF. CDR3 sequence (DNA): TGCTCGATTAGCGGGAGAAGTAATGAGCAGTTCTTC.

The chain joins TRBV14 to TRBJ2-1; D may be TRBD1 or TRBD2 (5 bases each). CDR1 and CDR2 from the germline V gene are SGHDN and FVKESK. V gave up 7 bases and J gave up 7 bases, with 11 bases separating them. The CDR3 runs 12 residues. The CDR3 DNA reads as TGTGCCAGCAACCGAGGGGAAAATGAGCAGTTCTTC. It yields the protein CASNRGENEQFF.

The chain recombines TRBV5-1 with TRBJ2-1; D remains unclear. The CDR3 extends over 14 amino acids. CDR1 and CDR2 (germline): SGHRS, YFSETQ. Trimming removed 0 bases from V and 9 bases from J, with 13 bases in between. DNA for the CDR3: TGCGCCAGCAGCTTGGAGGTGGGAATGGGTGAGCAGTTCTTC. Its protein is CASSLEVGMGEQFF.

The rearrangement joins TRBV6-5 to TRBJ2-5; 8 bases align to TRBD2. In germline, CDR1 is MNHEY, CDR2 SVGAGI. The CDR3 spans 14 residues. V trimming: 6 bases; J trimming: 2 bases; junction bases outside the gene matches: 5. The CDR3 sequence is CASSTGGRQETQYF. CDR3 nucleotide sequence: TGTGCCAGCAGCACGGGAGGGCGTCAAGAGACCCAGTACTTC.

The chain is built from TRBV29-1 and TRBJ2-3; tentative D call: TRBD2 (6 bases). CDR1 is SQVTM, CDR2 ANQGSEA, per germline. Trimming removed 6 bases at V and 6 bases at J, with 16 bases between. CDR3 size: 13 residues. The CDR3 DNA reads as TGCAGCGTCCCCGGAGGGCCCGGGGATACGCAGTATTTT. This codes for CSVPGGPGDTQYF.

This chain links TRBV30 with TRBJ2-5; no definite D call. Germline values: CDR1 GTSNPN, CDR2 SVGIG (reference sequence). CDR3 length equals 12 residues. V was trimmed by 0 bases and J by 5 bases, leaving 7 bases between them. CDR3 nucleotide sequence: TGTGCCTGGAGTGTAGGTGGGGAGACCCAGTACTTC. Protein product: CAWSVGGETQYF.

In its sample, this clonotype was seen many times. The chain has TRBV27 and TRBJ2-7; 8 bases agree with TRBD1. J was trimmed by 2 bases and V by 6 bases; bases with no gene match: 6. Germline V gene data show CDR1 as MNHEY and CDR2 as SMNVEV (reference sequence). The CDR3 runs to 14 residues. CDR3 sequence reads: CASSLDRAAYEQYF. The CDR3 region has the DNA TGTGCCAGCAGCTTGGACAGGGCGGCCTACGAGCAGTACTTC.

This rearrangement joins TRBV2 to TRBJ2-1; unclear D gene. V was trimmed by 3 bases and J by 2 bases, leaving 5 bases between them. CDR1 is SNHLY and CDR2 is FYNNEI in the germline V gene. The CDR3 sequence is 13 residues long. The CDR3 here is CASSDRTYNEQFF. The CDR3 nucleotides are TGTGCCAGCAGTGACAGAACCTACAATGAGCAGTTCTTC.

V usage is TRBV7-8 and J usage is TRBJ2-7, with D perhaps TRBD1 or TRBD2 (6 bases each). The length of the CDR3 is 14 residues. Germline V gene data show CDR1 as SGHVS and CDR2 as FQNEAQ. V shed 8 bases and J shed 2 bases, with 16 bases lying between them. The CDR3 sequence is CASFGGGTTYEQYF. The CDR3 region has the DNA TGTGCCAGCTTCGGGGGCGGGACGACCTACGAGCAGTACTTC.

This clonotype was found a few times. The chain has TRBV7-9 and TRBJ2-1; TRBD2 matches 13 bases. CDR1 and CDR2 from the germline V gene are SEHNR and FQNEAQ (reference sequence). The CDR3 is 16 residues long. V lost 5 bases and J lost 8; bases outside the gene matches: 9. This CDR3 reads CASSPGLAGARHEQFF. DNA for the CDR3: TGTGCCAGCAGCCCCGGACTAGCGGGAGCGCGCCATGAGCAGTTCTTC.

This chain links TRBV20-1 with TRBJ1-2, with D uncertain. The germline CDR1 and CDR2 sequences are DFQATT and SNEGSKA (reference sequence). V was trimmed by 5 bases and J by 2 bases, leaving 15 bases between them. The CDR3 length is 14 residues. The CDR3 reads CSARLEGVNYGYTF. Here the CDR3 DNA reads TGCAGTGCTCGCTTAGAGGGAGTCAACTATGGCTACACCTTC.

The chain uses TRBV20-1 and TRBJ2-5; possible D gene TRBD2, 6 bases. The J call is doubtful: the DNA matches TRBJ2-7 better. CDR1 and CDR2 from the germline V gene are DFQATT and SNEGSKA (reference sequence). The CDR3 is made up of 12 amino acids. This CDR3 reads CSASGTPYEQYF. CDR3 coding DNA: TGCAGTGCTAGTGGGACTCCCTACGAGCAGTACTTC.

This clonotype was recorded only once. This rearrangement joins TRBV7-9 to TRBJ2-1; 8 bases map to TRBD2. Germline V gene sequence: CDR1 SEHNR, CDR2 FQNEAQ (reference sequence). This CDR3 has 15 residues. Losses at the gene ends were 7 bases for V and 3 bases for J; bases not matched to a gene: 8. The CDR3 region is CASTLGGLVYNEQFF. The CDR3 bases are TGTGCCAGCACCCTGGGGGGACTAGTCTACAATGAGCAGTTCTTC.

This clonotype has just one count. This chain joins TRBV7-9 and TRBJ1-1; 11 bases map to TRBD1. The CDR3 totals 16 residues. Per germline, CDR1 SEHNR and CDR2 FQNEAQ (reference sequence). With V trimmed by 5 bases and J by 3 bases, 8 bases remained unmatched. Here the CDR3 reads CASSLSPGQGDTEAFF. The DNA for the CDR3 is TGTGCCAGCAGCCTAAGTCCGGGACAGGGGGACACTGAAGCTTTCTTT.

As to this clonotype: The junction departs from germline at one end; a sequencing error may be responsible. The CDR3 loop reads CASSLVPGKYNERFF. The CDR3 region has the DNA TGCGCCAGCAGCCTTGTTCCCGGAAAGTACAATGAGCGGTTCTTC. The chain has TRBV5-1 and TRBJ2-1; no reliable D call. The germline V gene encodes CDR1 SGHRS and CDR2 YFSETQ. The CDR3 length is 15 residues.

The J gene is TRBJ2-1, the V gene TRBV4-1; 13 bases fit TRBD2. This CDR3 has 14 residues. The V and J ends lost 6 bases and 7 bases, in that order; junction bases with no gene match: 3. The germline CDR1 and CDR2 sequences are MGHRA and YSYEKL. This chain's CDR3 is CASRLAGGLNEQFF. The CDR3 nucleotides are TGCGCCAGCAGACTAGCGGGAGGGCTTAATGAGCAGTTCTTC.

The rearrangement links TRBV12-1 to TRBJ2-7; no DNA check was done on the table's D call, TRBD2. TRBV12-1 is a documented pseudogene. This CDR3 contains 15 residues. The CDR3 loop is CASSFVGPSFYEQYF. CDR3 in DNA: TGTGCCAGCAGCTTTGTGGGACCCTCCTTCTACGAGCAGTACTTC.

This clonotype was found many times. This CDR3 reads CASSKTGTSGIEEQFF. CDR3 in DNA: TGTGCCAGCAGCAAAACCGGGACTAGCGGGATCGAGGAGCAGTTCTTC. This sequence joins TRBV7-2 and TRBJ2-1, with TRBD2 matching over 13 bases. V lost 5 bases and J lost 10; bases outside the gene matches: 11. The CDR3 covers 16 residues. Germline V lookup: CDR1 SGHTA, CDR2 FQGNSA.

This clonotype has a single count. The rearrangement links TRBV25-1 to TRBJ1-1, with D unclear. The CDR3 extends over 14 amino acids. Germline CDR1 MGHDK, CDR2 SYGVNS. Trimming removed 8 bases at V and 4 bases at J, with 17 bases between. In DNA, the CDR3 is TGTGCCAGCCGACCCCTCGGGGTCGGCACTGAAGCTTTCTTT. The encoded protein is CASRPLGVGTEAFF. Variable domain in full (rest from reference TRBV25-1 and TRBJ1-1): EADIYQTPRYLVIGTGKKITLECSQTMGHDKMYWYQQDPGMELHLIHYSYGVNSTEKGDLSSESTVSRIRTEHFPLTLESARPSHTSQYLCASRPLGVGTEAFFGQGTRLTVV.

V and J are TRBV6-6 and TRBJ1-4; D unclear. The CDR3 spans 15 residues. Trimming took 0 bases from V and 4 from J, leaving 9 bases between them. Germline loops: CDR1 MNHNY, CDR2 SVGAGI (reference sequence). This CDR3 reads CASSYSEPINEKLFF. In nucleotides, the CDR3 is TGTGCCAGCAGTTACTCGGAACCGATTAATGAAAAACTGTTTTTT.

Turning to this clonotype: The junction and the germline gene differ at one end; a read error may be behind it. The chain carries TRBV20-1 and TRBJ2-7, with TRBD1 matching 8 bases. The CDR3 length is 14 residues. From germline, CDR1 is DFQATT and CDR2 SNEGSKA (reference sequence). The CDR3 region has the DNA TGCAGTGCCCAGGACAGGGTCCGGCCTGGGACCCAGAACTTC. It yields the protein CSAQDRVRPGTQNF.

Concerning this clonotype: Possible read error: a much larger clone is one base away. The CDR3, as DNA: TGTGCCAGCAACTCAGAAATGTGGCCCCAGCATTTT. The encoded protein is CASNSEMWPQHF. This chain links TRBV7-8 with TRBJ1-5; no reliable D call. V was pared by 7 bases and J by 9 bases, with 13 bases between. This CDR3 has 12 residues. Germline assignment: CDR1 SGHVS and CDR2 FQNEAQ.

This clonotype was detected only a few times. This chain uses TRBV10-3 with TRBJ2-7; 12 bases line up with TRBD2. The CDR3 totals 16 residues. V trimming: 6 bases; J trimming: 1 base; junction bases outside the gene matches: 7. The germline gives CDR1 ENHRY, CDR2 SYGVKD. CDR3 in DNA: TGTGCCATCAGCGCTAGCGGGAGGGGTAAATCCTACGAGCAGTACTTC. The encoded protein is CAISASGRGKSYEQYF.